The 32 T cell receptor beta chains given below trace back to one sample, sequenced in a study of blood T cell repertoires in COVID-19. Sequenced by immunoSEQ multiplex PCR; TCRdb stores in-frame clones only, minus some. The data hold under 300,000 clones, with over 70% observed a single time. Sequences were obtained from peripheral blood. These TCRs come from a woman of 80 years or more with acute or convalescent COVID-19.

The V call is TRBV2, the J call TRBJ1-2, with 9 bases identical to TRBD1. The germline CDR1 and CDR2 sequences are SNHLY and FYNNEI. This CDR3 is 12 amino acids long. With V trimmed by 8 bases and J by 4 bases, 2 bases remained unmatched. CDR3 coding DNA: TGTGCCAGCGGGACAGGGACCTATGGCTACACCTTC. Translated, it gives CASGTGTYGYTF.

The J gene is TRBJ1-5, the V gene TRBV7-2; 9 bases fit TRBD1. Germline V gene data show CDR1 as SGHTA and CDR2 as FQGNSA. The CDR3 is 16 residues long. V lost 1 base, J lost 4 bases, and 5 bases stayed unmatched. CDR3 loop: CASSLGSGTGNQPQHF. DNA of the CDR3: TGTGCCAGCAGCTTAGGGTCCGGGACAGGGAATCAGCCCCAGCATTTT.

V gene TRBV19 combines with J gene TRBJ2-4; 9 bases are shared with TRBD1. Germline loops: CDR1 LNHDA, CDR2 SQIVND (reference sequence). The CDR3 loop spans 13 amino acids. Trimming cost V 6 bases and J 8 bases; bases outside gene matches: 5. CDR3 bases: TGTGCCAGTAGGGGGGACAGGGCGCACATTCAGTACTTC. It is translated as CASRGDRAHIQYF. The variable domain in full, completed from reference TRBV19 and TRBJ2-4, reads DGGITQSPKYLFRKEGQNVTLSCEQNLNHDAMYWYRQDPGQGLRLIYYSQIVNDFQKGDIAEGYSVSREKKESFPLTVTSAQKNPTAFYLCASRGDRAHIQYFGAGTRLSVL.

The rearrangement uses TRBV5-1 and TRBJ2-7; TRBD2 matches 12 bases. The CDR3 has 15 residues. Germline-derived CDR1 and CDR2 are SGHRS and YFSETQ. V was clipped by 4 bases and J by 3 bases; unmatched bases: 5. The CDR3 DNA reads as TGCGCCAGCAGCAGAGAGGGACTAGCGGGCTACGAGCAGTACTTC. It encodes CASSREGLAGYEQYF. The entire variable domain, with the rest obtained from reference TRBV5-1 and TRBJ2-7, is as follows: KAGVTQTPRYLIKTRGQQVTLSCSPISGHRSVSWYQQTPGQGLQFLFEYFSETQRNKGNFPGRFSGRQFSNSRSEMNVSTLELGDSALYLCASSREGLAGYEQYFGPGTRLTVT.

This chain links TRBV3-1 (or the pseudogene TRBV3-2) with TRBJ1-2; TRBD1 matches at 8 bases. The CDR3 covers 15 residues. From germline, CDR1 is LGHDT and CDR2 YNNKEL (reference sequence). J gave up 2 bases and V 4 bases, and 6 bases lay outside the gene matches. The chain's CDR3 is CASSPRDRSNYGYTF. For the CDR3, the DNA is TGTGCCAGCAGCCCCCGGGACAGGTCGAACTATGGCTACACCTTC.

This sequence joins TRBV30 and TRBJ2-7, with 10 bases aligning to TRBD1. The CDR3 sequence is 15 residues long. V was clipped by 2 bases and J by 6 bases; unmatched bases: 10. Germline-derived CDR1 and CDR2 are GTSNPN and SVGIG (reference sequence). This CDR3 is CAWSRGDRGWGEQYF. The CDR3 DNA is TGTGCCTGGAGTCGCGGGGACAGGGGATGGGGCGAGCAGTACTTC.

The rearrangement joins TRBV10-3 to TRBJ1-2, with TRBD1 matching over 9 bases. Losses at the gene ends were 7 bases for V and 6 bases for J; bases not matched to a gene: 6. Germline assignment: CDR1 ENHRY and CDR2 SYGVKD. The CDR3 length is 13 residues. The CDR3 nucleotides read TGTGCCATCAACACAGGGGGCGGGGATGGCTACACCTTC. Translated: CAINTGGGDGYTF.

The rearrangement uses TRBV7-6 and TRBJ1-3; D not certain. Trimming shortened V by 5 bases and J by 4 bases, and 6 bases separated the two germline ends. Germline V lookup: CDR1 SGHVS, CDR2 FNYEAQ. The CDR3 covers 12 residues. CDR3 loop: CASSPGGNTIYF. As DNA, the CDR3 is TGTGCCAGCAGCCCAGGAGGAAACACCATATATTTT.

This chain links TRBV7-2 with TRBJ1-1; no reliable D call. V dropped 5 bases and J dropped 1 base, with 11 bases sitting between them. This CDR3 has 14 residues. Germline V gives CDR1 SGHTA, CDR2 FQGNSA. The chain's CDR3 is CASSPGAANTEAFF. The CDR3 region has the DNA TGTGCCAGCAGCCCCGGTGCGGCGAACACTGAAGCTTTCTTT.

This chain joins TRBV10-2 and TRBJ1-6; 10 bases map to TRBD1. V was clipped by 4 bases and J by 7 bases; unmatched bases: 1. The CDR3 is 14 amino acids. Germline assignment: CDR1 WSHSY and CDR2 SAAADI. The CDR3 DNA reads TGCGCCAGCAGTGTGGGACAGGGGAATTCACCCCTCCACTTT. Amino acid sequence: CASSVGQGNSPLHF.

The CDR3 sequence is CASSRRDRGDTEAFF. The CDR3 bases are TGTGCCAGCAGCCGTAGGGACAGGGGGGACACTGAAGCTTTCTTT. The chain recombines TRBV13 with TRBJ1-1; 11 bases align to TRBD1. From germline, CDR1 is PRHDT and CDR2 FYEKMQ (reference sequence). With V trimmed by 5 bases and J by 3 bases, 5 bases remained unmatched. The CDR3 contains 15 residues.

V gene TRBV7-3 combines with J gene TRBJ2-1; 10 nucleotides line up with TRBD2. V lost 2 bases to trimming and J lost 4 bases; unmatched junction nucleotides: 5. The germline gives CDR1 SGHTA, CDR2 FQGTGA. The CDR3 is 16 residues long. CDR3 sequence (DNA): TGTGCCAGCAGCTTAGGTAGCGGGGGGAGTTACAATGAGCAGTTCTTC. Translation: CASSLGSGGSYNEQFF.

In DNA, the CDR3 is TGTGCCAGCAGCCGCGTGAGCGGGAGGACCAATGAGCAGTTCTTC. This translates into CASSRVSGRTNEQFF. This chain uses TRBV6-2 or TRBV6-3 with TRBJ2-1, with 9 bases aligning to TRBD2. Germline CDR1 is MNHEY and CDR2 is SVGEGT. J lost 6 bases, V lost 6 bases, and 9 bases had no gene match. The CDR3 is made up of 15 amino acids.

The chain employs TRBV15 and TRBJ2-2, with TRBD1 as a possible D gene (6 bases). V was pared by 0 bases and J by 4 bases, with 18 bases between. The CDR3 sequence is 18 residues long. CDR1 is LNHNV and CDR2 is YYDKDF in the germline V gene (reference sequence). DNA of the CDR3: TGTGCCACCAGCAGAGACCCTATGGGGGCAGGGACCACCGGGGAGCTGTTTTTT. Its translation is CATSRDPMGAGTTGELFF.

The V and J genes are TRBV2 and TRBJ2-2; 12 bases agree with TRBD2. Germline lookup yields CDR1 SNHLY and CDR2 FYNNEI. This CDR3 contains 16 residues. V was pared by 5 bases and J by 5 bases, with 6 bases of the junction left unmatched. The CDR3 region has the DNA TGTGCCAGCAGTCTAGCGGGAGGGCCGGTAACCGGGGAGCTGTTTTTT. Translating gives CASSLAGGPVTGELFF.

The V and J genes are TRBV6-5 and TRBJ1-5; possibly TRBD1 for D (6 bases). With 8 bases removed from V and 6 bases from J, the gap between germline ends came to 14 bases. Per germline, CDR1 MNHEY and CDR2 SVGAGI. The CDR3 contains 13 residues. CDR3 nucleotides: TGTGCCAGCCAACAGGGAAGGGTTCAGCCCCAGCATTTT. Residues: CASQQGRVQPQHF.

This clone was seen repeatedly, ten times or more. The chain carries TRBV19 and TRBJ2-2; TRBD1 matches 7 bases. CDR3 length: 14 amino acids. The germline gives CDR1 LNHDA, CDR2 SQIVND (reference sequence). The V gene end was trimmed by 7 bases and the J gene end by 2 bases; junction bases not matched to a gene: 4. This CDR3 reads CASTRGLNTGELFF. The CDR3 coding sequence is TGTGCCAGTACCAGGGGGTTAAACACCGGGGAGCTGTTTTTT.

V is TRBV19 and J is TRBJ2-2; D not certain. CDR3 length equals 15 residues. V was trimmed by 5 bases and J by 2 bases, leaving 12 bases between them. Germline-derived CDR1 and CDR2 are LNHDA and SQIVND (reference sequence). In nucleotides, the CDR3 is TGTGCCAGTAGTCGCGCCCCCATAAACACCGGGGAGCTGTTTTTT. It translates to CASSRAPINTGELFF.

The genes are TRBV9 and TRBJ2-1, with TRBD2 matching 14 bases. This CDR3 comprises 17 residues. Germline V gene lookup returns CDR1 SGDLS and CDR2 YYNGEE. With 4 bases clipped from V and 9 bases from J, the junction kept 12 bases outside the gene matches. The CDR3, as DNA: TGTGCCAGCAGCCCCGGGACTAGCGGGAGTATTCGTAGTGAGCAGTTCTTC. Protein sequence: CASSPGTSGSIRSEQFF.

Here the CDR3 reads CASSVGGAGQPQHF. CDR3 coding DNA: TGTGCCAGCAGCGTAGGCGGGGCGGGTCAGCCCCAGCATTTT. The chain recombines TRBV9 with TRBJ1-5; D may be TRBD1 (5 bases). Trimming stripped 0 bases from V and 6 bases from J, with 10 bases between. The CDR3 extends over 14 amino acids. Germline V gene data show CDR1 as SGDLS and CDR2 as YYNGEE.

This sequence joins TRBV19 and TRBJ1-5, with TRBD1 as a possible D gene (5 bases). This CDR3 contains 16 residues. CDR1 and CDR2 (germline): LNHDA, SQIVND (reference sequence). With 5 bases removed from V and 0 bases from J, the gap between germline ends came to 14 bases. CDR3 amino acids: CASSFPQGYSNQPQHF. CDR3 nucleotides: TGTGCCAGTAGTTTCCCCCAGGGTTATAGCAATCAGCCCCAGCATTTT.

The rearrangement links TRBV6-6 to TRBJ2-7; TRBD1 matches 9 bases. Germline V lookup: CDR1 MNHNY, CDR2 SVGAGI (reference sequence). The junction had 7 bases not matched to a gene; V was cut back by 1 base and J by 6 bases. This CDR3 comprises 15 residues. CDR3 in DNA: TGTGCCAGCAGTTACTTGGGACAGGGACTAAGCGAGCAGTACTTC. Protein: CASSYLGQGLSEQYF.

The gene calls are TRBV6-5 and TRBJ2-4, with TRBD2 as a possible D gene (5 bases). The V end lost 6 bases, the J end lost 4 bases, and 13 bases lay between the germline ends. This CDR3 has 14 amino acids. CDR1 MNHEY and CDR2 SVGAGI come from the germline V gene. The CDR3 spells CASSLEGSKNIQYF. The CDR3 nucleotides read TGTGCCAGCAGCCTCGAGGGATCTAAAAACATTCAGTACTTC.

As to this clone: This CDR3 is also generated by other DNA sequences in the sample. DNA for the CDR3: TGTGCCAGCAGACTAGCGGGGGGCAATGAGCAGTTCTTC. This sequence encodes CASRLAGGNEQFF. The chain recombines TRBV6-6 with TRBJ2-1; 12 bases align to TRBD2. CDR3 size: 13 residues. Trimming took 6 bases from V and 6 from J; bases not matched to a gene: 0. Germline lookup yields CDR1 MNHNY and CDR2 SVGAGI (reference sequence).

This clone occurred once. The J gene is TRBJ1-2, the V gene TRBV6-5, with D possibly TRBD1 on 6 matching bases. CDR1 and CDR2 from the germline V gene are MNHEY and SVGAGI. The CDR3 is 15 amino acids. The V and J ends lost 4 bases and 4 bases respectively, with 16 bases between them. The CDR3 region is CASSLMKGTPYGYTF. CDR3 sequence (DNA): TGTGCCAGCAGTTTGATGAAAGGGACACCCTATGGCTACACCTTC.

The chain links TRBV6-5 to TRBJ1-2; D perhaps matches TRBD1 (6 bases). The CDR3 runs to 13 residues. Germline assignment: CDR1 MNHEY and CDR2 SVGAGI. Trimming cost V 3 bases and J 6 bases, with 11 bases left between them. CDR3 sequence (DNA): TGTGCCAGCAGTTATACAGGGATGAATGGCTACACCTTC. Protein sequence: CASSYTGMNGYTF.

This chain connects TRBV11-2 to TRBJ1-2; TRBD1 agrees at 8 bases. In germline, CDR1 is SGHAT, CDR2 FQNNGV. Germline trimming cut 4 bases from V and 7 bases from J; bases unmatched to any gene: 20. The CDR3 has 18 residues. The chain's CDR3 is CASSSWASTGVDFRGYTF. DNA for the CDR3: TGTGCCAGCAGCTCTTGGGCATCGACAGGGGTTGATTTTCGTGGCTACACCTTC. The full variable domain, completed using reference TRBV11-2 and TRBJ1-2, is EAGVAQSPRYKIIEKRQSVAFWCNPISGHATLYWYQQILGQGPKLLIQFQNNGVVDDSQLPKDRFSAERLKGVDSTLKIQPAKLEDSAVYLCASSSWASTGVDFRGYTFGSGTRLTVV.

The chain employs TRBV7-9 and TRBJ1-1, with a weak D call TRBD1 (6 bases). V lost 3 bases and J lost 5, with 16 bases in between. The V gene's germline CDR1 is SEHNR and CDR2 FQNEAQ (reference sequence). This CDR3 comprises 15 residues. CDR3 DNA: TGTGCCAGCAGCTTGAGTCAGGGGTCGGGGACTGAAGCTTTCTTT. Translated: CASSLSQGSGTEAFF.

The CDR3 here is CASSLRQGFGNTIYF. In DNA, the CDR3 is TGTGCCAGCAGCCTACGACAGGGGTTTGGAAACACCATATATTTT. The rearrangement uses TRBV3-1 (or the pseudogene TRBV3-2) and TRBJ1-3, with 8 bases that match TRBD1. Per germline, CDR1 LGHDT and CDR2 YNNKEL (reference sequence). Trimming at V came to 4 bases and at J to 3 bases, leaving 5 bases not matched to a gene. The CDR3 is 15 amino acids.

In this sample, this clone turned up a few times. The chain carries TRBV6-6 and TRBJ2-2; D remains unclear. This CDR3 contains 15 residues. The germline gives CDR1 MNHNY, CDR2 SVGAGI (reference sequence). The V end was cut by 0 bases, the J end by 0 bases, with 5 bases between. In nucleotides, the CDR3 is TGTGCCAGCAGTTACTCGGAGTCGAACACCGGGGAGCTGTTTTTT. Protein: CASSYSESNTGELFF.

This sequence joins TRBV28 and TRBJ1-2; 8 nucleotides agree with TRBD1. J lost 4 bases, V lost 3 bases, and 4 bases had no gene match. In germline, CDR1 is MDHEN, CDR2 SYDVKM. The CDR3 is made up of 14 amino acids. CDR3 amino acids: CASSLQGAFYGYTF. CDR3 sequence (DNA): TGTGCCAGCAGTTTGCAGGGGGCCTTCTATGGCTACACCTTC.

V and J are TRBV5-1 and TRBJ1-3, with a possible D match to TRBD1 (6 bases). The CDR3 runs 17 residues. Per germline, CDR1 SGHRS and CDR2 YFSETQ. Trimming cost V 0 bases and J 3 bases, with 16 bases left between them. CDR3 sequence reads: CASSLANRTGNGNTIYF. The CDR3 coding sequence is TGCGCCAGCAGCTTGGCCAATCGTACAGGGAATGGAAACACCATATATTTT.